The entry below describes one TCR beta chain. Its antigen is unknown. The sample holds no much larger clone one base away, and base qualities are not on file. TCRbeta CDR3 regions were amplified from genomic DNA using the immunoSEQ Assay, a bias-controlled multiplex PCR. The authors processed their data as follows. The number of nucleated cells in each sample was estimated by amplification of reference gene primers within the assay. Sequence reads were collapsed and filtered to measure the absolute abundance of every unique TCRbeta CDR3 rearrangement. For each sample, productive Simpson clonality was calculated as the square root of Simpson's diversity index across productive rearrangements. The clones in this table, taken by TCRdb from immuneACCESS, are in-frame only. Not every clone is retained; where verified, under half of the shortfall comes from an unresolved V gene, and the cause of the rest is unknown. V and J calls and clone size are given by that table; D and trimming were obtained from the DNA. For this sample the table gives fewer than 200,000 clones, of which around four fifths were detected only once. Approximately 8.2% of the sample comes from the top ten.

These data originate in a study of blood T cell repertoires in COVID-19 (dated by TCRdb to 2019 to 2021). General notes on the study: Samples from collaborators originated in the United States, Italy and Spain and spanned both the acute and convalescent phases of COVID-19. The repertoires were made available in a free public database intended to serve as a resource for research on the immune response to SARS-CoV-2. The prospective study material was composed of cDNA or gDNA derived from T cells, B-cell-depleted T cells, or PBMCs. Samples came from the ongoing ImmuneRACE study (first 160 participants) plus 1,254 subjects from 6 global collaborators. Deeply sampled blood TCRbeta repertoires from subjects exposed to, actively infected with, or recovered from COVID-19 were included in the dataset. The sample metadata nearly always contained a de-identified subject ID, COVID-19 status, age in years and sex. Where available, HLA class I and class II types were taken from metadata supplied by the sample provider and were not determined by assay-based typing. The study at large found these results: The amount of clinical and demographic metadata varied by source and participant and was provided uncurated.

At one collaborating source in Seattle, patients were enrolled during active infection and were followed longitudinally through the course of disease. Collaborating institutions collected whole blood in K2EDTA tubes following their own protocols. For TCRbeta analysis, collaborators shipped samples as frozen whole blood, isolated PBMCs, or DNA extracted from either of those sample types. The sequenced sample consisted of peripheral blood. This clonotype was sampled from an elderly woman with COVID-19, enrolled during active disease.

The sequence in DNA is TGTGCCAGCAGCCAGACAGACTTCCAAGAGACCCAGTACTTC. This encodes CASSQTDFQETQYF. The chain joins TRBV28 to TRBJ2-5; a weak D assignment points to TRBD1 (5 bases agree). V is shortened by 6 bases, J by 1 base, and the region joining them spans 12 bases. Including cysteine and phenylalanine, the CDR3 has 14 amino acids. Only CDR3 DNA is held: 42 bases, read in frame from base 1. CDR1 and CDR2 (MDHEN, SYDVKM) derive from the germline V gene.